The clone carrying this T cell receptor beta chain was recorded at least ten times. The antigen is undetermined. TCR beta CDR3 sequences were amplified from RNA transcripts. When the TCR CDR3 underwent first-round RT-PCR, the HTBI primer set was used. Each CDR3 protein gets one entry after TCRdb re-called the multiplex PCR reads with MiXCR. The sample holds under 650,000 distinct CDR3 sequences, roughly 17% seen once. Germline V CDR1 and CDR2: LGHDT, YNNKEL (reference sequence). CDR3 length: 12 residues. The V and J ends lost 3 bases and 10 bases respectively, with 7 bases between them. This sample was taken from a study of T cells in Graves' hyperthyroidism and ophthalmopathy. It was less than 13 ml of fresh peripheral blood that supplied the PBMCs. Whole-study findings and limits: Also found in blood were most expanded thyroid clonotypes above 0.001. Ophthalmopathy prediction by the model preceded onset by a median approximately six months.

The sequencing sample was made of blood. This sequence originates from a woman aged 25 to 39 with Graves' hyperthyroidism. The chain is built from TRBV3-1 and TRBJ1-6; D uncertain. The DNA of the CDR3 is TGTGCCAGCAGCCAGGTGACCTCACCCCTCCACTTT. It translates to CASSQVTSPLHF.